The source of this T cell receptor beta chain is a study of CD8 T cells in Susac syndrome. Sequencing of TCR beta covered CD8+ and CD4+ T cells obtained from blood. RNA was extracted with the RNeasy kit, and a quantity of about 0.5 to 1 ug was reverse transcribed using random hexamers. TCRdb reprocessed the immunoSEQ multiplex PCR reads via MiXCR and lists one record per CDR3 protein. This sample has 200,000 to 250,000 distinct CDR3 sequences, with 92% found just once. V lost 0 bases to trimming and J lost 6 bases, with 6 bases between them. The length of the CDR3 is 13 residues. Per the germline V gene, CDR1 is LGHNA and CDR2 is YSLEER.

Specimen: CD8+ T cells from PBMCs. The sequence was collected from a human donor with multiple sclerosis. The chain couples TRBV4-3 to TRBJ2-1; no firm D call. The CDR3 is CASSQDYGNEQFF. The CDR3 DNA reads TGCGCCAGCAGCCAAGATTACGGCAATGAGCAGTTCTTC.